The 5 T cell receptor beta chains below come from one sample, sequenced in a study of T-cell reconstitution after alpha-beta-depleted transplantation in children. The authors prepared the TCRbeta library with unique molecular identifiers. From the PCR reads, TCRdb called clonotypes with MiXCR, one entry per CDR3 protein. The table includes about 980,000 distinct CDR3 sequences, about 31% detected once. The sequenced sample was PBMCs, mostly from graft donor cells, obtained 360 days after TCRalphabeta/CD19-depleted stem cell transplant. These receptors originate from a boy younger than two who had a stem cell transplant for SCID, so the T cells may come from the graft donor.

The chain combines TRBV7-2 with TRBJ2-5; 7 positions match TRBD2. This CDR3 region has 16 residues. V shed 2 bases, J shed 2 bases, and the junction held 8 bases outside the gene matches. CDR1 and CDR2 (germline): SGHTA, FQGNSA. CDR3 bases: TGTGCCAGCAGCTTAAGGGGCAGCGGGGCTCAAGAGACCCAGTACTTC. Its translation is CASSLRGSGAQETQYF.

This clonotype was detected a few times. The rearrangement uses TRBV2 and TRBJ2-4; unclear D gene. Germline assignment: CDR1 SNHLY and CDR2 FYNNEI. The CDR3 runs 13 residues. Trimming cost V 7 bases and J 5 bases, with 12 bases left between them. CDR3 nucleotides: TGTGCCAGCAATCCGACGGAGCAAAACATTCAGTACTTC. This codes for CASNPTEQNIQYF.

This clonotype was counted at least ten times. The CDR3 sequence: CASSPSHEQFF. CDR3 DNA sequence: TGCGCCAGCAGCCCGTCCCATGAGCAGTTCTTC. The chain couples TRBV5-1 to TRBJ2-1, with D uncertain. Germline CDR1 SGHRS, CDR2 YFSETQ. Trimming removed 4 bases at V and 8 bases at J, with 7 bases between. CDR3 length: 11 residues.

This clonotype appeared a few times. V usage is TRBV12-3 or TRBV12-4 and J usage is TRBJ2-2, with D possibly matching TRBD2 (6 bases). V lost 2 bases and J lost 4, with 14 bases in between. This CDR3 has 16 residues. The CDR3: CASSLWTPGGTGELFF. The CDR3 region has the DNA TGTGCCAGCAGTTTATGGACACCCGGGGGCACCGGGGAGCTGTTTTTT.

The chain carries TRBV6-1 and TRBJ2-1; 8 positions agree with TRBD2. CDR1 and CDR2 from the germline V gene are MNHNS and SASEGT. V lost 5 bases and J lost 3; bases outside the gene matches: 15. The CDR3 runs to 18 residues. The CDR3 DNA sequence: TGTGCCAGCAGTCCCGGGACGGCCGGGACTAGAATCTACAATGAGCAGTTCTTC. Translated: CASSPGTAGTRIYNEQFF.